The 14 T cell receptor beta chains in this list originate from one sample, sequenced in a study of blood T cell repertoires in COVID-19. Libraries were prepared by immunoSEQ multiplex PCR; TCRdb keeps only in-frame clonotypes and omits some of them. Among some 200,000 clones listed, about nine tenths were seen once. Material for sequencing was peripheral blood. These receptors were collected from a woman aged 40-49 years with acute or convalescent COVID-19.

The chain couples TRBV4-1 to TRBJ2-1; TRBD1 aligns across 11 bases. In germline, CDR1 is MGHRA, CDR2 YSYEKL. V lost 4 bases and J lost 3; bases outside the gene matches: 5. The CDR3 runs 16 residues. The CDR3 here is CASSRTGTGGYNEQFF. DNA for the CDR3: TGCGCCAGCAGCCGGACCGGGACAGGGGGCTACAATGAGCAGTTCTTC.

The V call is TRBV30, the J call TRBJ2-5, with D tentatively TRBD2 (6 bases). CDR1 and CDR2 (germline): GTSNPN, SVGIG (reference sequence). V lost 0 bases to trimming and J lost 1 base, with 36 bases between them. CDR3 length: 23 amino acids. The CDR3 DNA follows: TGTGCCTGGAGTGTTACCCCTCGGCAACCAGGCTTTCGGGGGATACAATTCCAAGAGACCCAGTACTTC. Amino acid sequence: CAWSVTPRQPGFRGIQFQETQYF.

The rearrangement joins TRBV4-2 to TRBJ2-2; 8 nucleotides align to TRBD1. Germline V lookup: CDR1 LGHNA, CDR2 YNFKEQ. The CDR3 loop spans 16 amino acids. V shed 3 bases and J 4 bases; nucleotides not matched to a gene: 7. DNA for the CDR3: TGTGCCAGCAGCCAGGGTCAGGGGGCGAGCACCGGGGAGCTGTTTTTT. This encodes CASSQGQGASTGELFF.

The rearrangement joins TRBV5-6 to TRBJ1-1; D uncertain. V gave up 1 base and J gave up 5 bases, with 6 bases separating them. Germline V lookup: CDR1 SGHDT, CDR2 YYEEEE. The CDR3 sequence is 12 residues long. CDR3 DNA sequence: TGTGCCAGCAGCTTGATGAGTACTGAAGCTTTCTTT. It translates to CASSLMSTEAFF.

V and J are TRBV28 and TRBJ1-5; TRBD1 matches 9 bases. V trimming: 4 bases; J trimming: 0 bases; junction bases outside the gene matches: 10. CDR1 MDHEN and CDR2 SYDVKM come from the germline V gene. The CDR3 is made up of 18 amino acids. The DNA for the CDR3 is TGTGCCAGCAGTTCTCACGGACAGGGGCTCTTTAGCAATCAGCCCCAGCATTTT. It specifies CASSSHGQGLFSNQPQHF.

This chain uses TRBV5-1 with TRBJ1-4; 9 bases are a match to TRBD1. The germline CDR1 and CDR2 sequences are SGHRS and YFSETQ. The V gene end was trimmed by 4 bases and the J gene end by 7 bases; junction bases not matched to a gene: 5. The CDR3 totals 14 residues. The DNA of the CDR3 is TGCGCCAGCAGCCCAGGACAGGGGCGTGAAAAACTGTTTTTT. Its protein product is CASSPGQGREKLFF. Combining the CDR3 with reference TRBV5-1 and TRBJ1-4 gives the whole variable domain KAGVTQTPRYLIKTRGQQVTLSCSPISGHRSVSWYQQTPGQGLQFLFEYFSETQRNKGNFPGRFSGRQFSNSRSEMNVSTLELGDSALYLCASSPGQGREKLFFGSGTQLSVL.

The chain joins TRBV6-6 to TRBJ1-2, with TRBD1 matching 7 bases. The junction had 10 bases not matched to a gene; V was cut back by 5 bases and J by 13 bases. In germline, CDR1 is MNHNY, CDR2 SVGAGI (reference sequence). This CDR3 region has 12 residues. CDR3 in amino acids: CASSPGQPSGTF. As DNA, the CDR3 is TGTGCCAGCAGTCCGGGACAGCCGTCAGGCACCTTC.

Comment on this clone: The junction does not match germline at one end; this may be a read error. The chain is built from TRBV28 and TRBJ1-1; tentative D call: TRBD1 (5 bases). Germline CDR1 is MDHEN and CDR2 is SYDVKM. CDR3 length equals 16 residues. CDR3 protein: CASRLLGFQGNTEAFF. Written as DNA, the CDR3 is TGTGCCAGCAGGTTATTAGGTTTTCAGGGGAACACTGAAGCTTTCTTT.

The chain links TRBV3-1 (or the pseudogene TRBV3-2) to TRBJ1-2; D not resolved. CDR3 length: 13 residues. Trimming took 8 bases from V and 0 from J, leaving 10 bases between them. CDR1 and CDR2 from the germline V gene are LGHDT and YNNKEL (reference sequence). In nucleotides, the CDR3 is TGTGCCAGCGGCGGAGGGTCTAACTATGGCTACACCTTC. Translated, it gives CASGGGSNYGYTF.

Regarding this clone: Distinct nucleotide sequences in the sample also encode this CDR3. This chain connects TRBV12-3 or TRBV12-4 to TRBJ1-5; D is undetermined. V lost 3 bases to trimming and J lost 4 bases, with 4 bases between them. There are 12 residues in the CDR3. The CDR3 DNA reads as TGTGCCAGCAGTTTTGTAAATCAGCCCCAGCATTTT. This codes for CASSFVNQPQHF.

The genes are TRBV5-6 and TRBJ1-1; D unresolved. V gave up 0 bases and J gave up 5 bases, with 11 bases separating them. The CDR3 extends over 14 amino acids. Looked up from germline, CDR1 is SGHDT and CDR2 is YYEEEE. The CDR3 here is CASSLGRGWTEAFF. As DNA, the CDR3 is TGTGCCAGCAGCTTGGGTCGGGGTTGGACTGAAGCTTTCTTT.

This sequence joins TRBV6-5 and TRBJ1-1, with TRBD1 matching over 8 bases. The CDR3 contains 14 residues. From germline, CDR1 is MNHEY and CDR2 SVGAGI. The V segment lost 6 bases and the J segment 0 bases; nucleotides outside the gene matches: 3. CDR3 in DNA: TGTGCCAGCAGGAGACAGGGGATGAACACTGAAGCTTTCTTT. It yields the protein CASRRQGMNTEAFF.

This clone was counted a single time. The rearrangement joins TRBV19 to TRBJ2-7; weak D call: TRBD1 (6 bases). Germline V gives CDR1 LNHDA, CDR2 SQIVND (reference sequence). The V gene lost 6 bases and the J gene lost 3 bases, with 15 bases spanning the gap. The CDR3 length is 14 residues. The CDR3 DNA reads as TGTGCCAGTAGCGAGGGGGTACGAGGCTACGAGCAGTACGTC. As protein: CASSEGVRGYEQYV.

This chain uses TRBV6-5 with TRBJ1-3; D is possibly TRBD1 (5 bases). Germline assignment: CDR1 MNHEY and CDR2 SVGAGI. Between the trimmed V and J ends, which lost 6 bases and 1 base, there was a span of 10 bases. This CDR3 is built from 14 residues. DNA for the CDR3: TGTGCCAGCAGCTACGACAGATCTGGAAACACCATATATTTT. This translates into CASSYDRSGNTIYF.